This record looks at one T cell receptor (beta chain) sequence and its context. This clone was counted a few times. The specificity of this receptor is unknown. No base qualities exist here, and no much larger clone lies one base off it. V sheds 4 bases and J sheds 3 bases, leaving 16 bases between their ends. Including cysteine and phenylalanine, the CDR3 has 16 amino acids. Just CDR3 DNA is preserved here, 48 bases in frame from base 1. The germline V gene (reference sequence) yields LNHDA for CDR1 and SQIVND for CDR2. The source of the sample is a study of shared clonotypes between healthy human individuals (dated by TCRdb to the early 2020s). With respect to the entire study: The cohort comprised a couple of women and a few men aged 18 to 49 years. The study deeply sequenced blood TCR repertoires of about five healthy adults to estimate repertoire size and the extent of clonotype sharing between individuals. Per donor, three plates each were used for CD4 naive and CD4 memory, two for CD8 naive, and one for CD8 memory. Per donor, leukapheresis produced somewhere between about 0.9 and 9 billion PBMCs. Libraries were prepared and TCR repertoires were sequenced by different laboratories using diverse techniques, in order to increase sequencing depth and limit assay-specific biases.

Overall study results and their limits: Sharing across four donors was observed for roughly 5.4% of naive CD4, over 3% of naive CD8, 2.3% of memory CD4, and over 0.3% of memory CD8 clonotypes. Rarefaction of sorted-subset datasets indicated incomplete sequencing despite the large sequencing depth. Larger estimated clonotype richness was generally found for naive subsets than for memory subsets. The genetic and exposure-history diversity represented was limited by the small number of donors. Pairwise subsampling led to the expectation that sequencing depth would affect the degree of clonotype sharing among donors. Sampling was limited to blood, and TCR repertoires in tissue likely differ from TCR repertoires in blood. Compared with non-shared clonotypes, clonotypes shared by all four sorted-subset donors had higher generation probabilities.

Using the deep immunoSEQ assay, TCR CDR3 regions were amplified from genomic DNA by multiplex PCR. Extracted genomic DNA from each cell subset was spread evenly across all wells of several immunoSEQ 96-well plates, with each plate serving as a replicate. For sorted subsets, around 200 ng genomic DNA, equal to approximately 30,000 T cell genomes, was loaded into each replicate PCR. Purified libraries were quantified with a Qubit 3.0 fluorometer, sized on a Bioanalyzer 2100, and re-quantified with the KAPA Library Quantification kit. Every immunoSEQ 96-well plate was sequenced on a separate single-read 150-cycle Illumina NextSeq 550 flow cell. On the study's bioinformatics: Because only junctional sequences without quality scores were contained in the immunoSEQ output, filtering matching that applied to full-length reads could not be performed. Sequences were annotated with PyIR, a Python wrapper for IgBLAST v1.9, using IMGT germline references to assign V/J genes and CDR3. Any read was removed if the V/J assignment was weak (E-value above 1e-6), the CDR3 was missing, or the read contained stop codons, out-of-frame junctions, or ambiguous translated residues. V3J clonotypes were defined as sequences sharing an identical inferred V gene, J gene, and CDR3 amino acid sequence. Percentage overlap between repertoires was calculated by dividing the number of shared unique clonotypes by the size of the smaller repertoire. RTK rarefaction, the Chao1 estimator, and Recon v2.1 estimates of unobserved clonotypes were used to assess repertoire richness. Generation probabilities for all TCRbeta clonotypes obtained by the gDNA method from a handful of donors were computed using OLGA. TCRdb took over this immuneACCESS table, retaining in-frame rearrangements with V and J assigned. Such tables are incomplete; in checked studies, under half of the missing clones stem from an unresolved V gene, and the remainder is unexplained. V and J calls and clone size are as listed in that table; D and trimming were resolved from the DNA. The sample records about 1 million clones, more than 65% of which are singletons. The top ten clonotypes cover around 1.4% of the sample.

Healthy HIV-negative adults with no recently reported acute infections or vaccinations were included as donors. Every donor was a Caucasian adult residing in Nashville, Tennessee, USA. Magnetic negative selection was used to enrich CD4+ T cells, after which naive cells were positively selected on CD45RA and the negative fraction became the memory subset. Blood was obtained by leukapheresis, after which PBMCs were separated by Ficoll-Histopaque density gradient centrifugation and cryopreserved in liquid nitrogen vapor phase. Analytical flow cytometry was used to check the purity and quantity of every magnetically sorted T cell population. From each sorted fraction, genomic DNA was isolated and quantified by UV absorbance on a Nanodrop 2000c.

The sequence is built from TRBV19 and TRBJ1-5; there is no confident call for the D gene. The receptor was derived from a man aged 18 to 35 in good health. Source material: memory CD4+ T cells sorted from blood. The cell subset or site tag for this specimen amounts to: CD45RA-negative fraction. The DNA sequence reads TGTGCCAGTAGTACTTATGCGTCGACCGTCAATCAGCCCCAGCATTTT. Its amino acids are CASSTYASTVNQPQHF.